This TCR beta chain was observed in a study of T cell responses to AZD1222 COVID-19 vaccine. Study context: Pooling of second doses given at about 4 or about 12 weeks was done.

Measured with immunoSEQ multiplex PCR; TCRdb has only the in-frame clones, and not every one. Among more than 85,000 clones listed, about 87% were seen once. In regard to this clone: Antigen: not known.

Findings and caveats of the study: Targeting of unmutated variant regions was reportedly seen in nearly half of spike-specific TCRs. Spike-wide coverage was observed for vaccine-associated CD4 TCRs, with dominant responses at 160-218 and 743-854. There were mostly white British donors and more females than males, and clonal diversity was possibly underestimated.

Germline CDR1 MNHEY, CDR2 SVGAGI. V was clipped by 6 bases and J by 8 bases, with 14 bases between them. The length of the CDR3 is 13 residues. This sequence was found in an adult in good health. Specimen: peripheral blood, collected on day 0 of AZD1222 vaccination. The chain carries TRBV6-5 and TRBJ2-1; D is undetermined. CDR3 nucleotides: TGTGCCAGCAGACCCCCTCTAGGCCATGAGCAGTTCTTC. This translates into CASRPPLGHEQFF.